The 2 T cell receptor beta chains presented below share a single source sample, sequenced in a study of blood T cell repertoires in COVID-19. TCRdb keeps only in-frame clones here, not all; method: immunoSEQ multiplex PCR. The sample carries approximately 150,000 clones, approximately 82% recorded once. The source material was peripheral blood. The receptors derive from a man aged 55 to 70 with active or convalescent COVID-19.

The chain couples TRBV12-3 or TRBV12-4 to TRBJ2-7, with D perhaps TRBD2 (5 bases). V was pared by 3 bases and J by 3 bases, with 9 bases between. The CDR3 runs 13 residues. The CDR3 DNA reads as TGTGCCAGCAGTTTGGGAGAGAACTACGAGCAGTACGTC. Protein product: CASSLGENYEQYV.

CDR3 in DNA: TGTGCCAGCAGTGCGCGGGAGGGTATCTACGAGCAGTACGTC. Translation gives CASSAREGIYEQYV. The V and J genes are TRBV2 and TRBJ2-7; 9 bases agree with TRBD2. Trimming at V came to 4 bases and at J to 3 bases, leaving 4 bases not matched to a gene. Per germline, CDR1 SNHLY and CDR2 FYNNEI. The CDR3 loop spans 14 amino acids.